This T cell receptor (beta chain) appears in the sequencing data of a study of T-cell reconstitution after alpha-beta-depleted transplantation in children. Study-level findings and limits: Reports say that about two months after transplant, the alpha-beta T cells came out of several hundred graft clones that had expanded. It was newly produced T cells that mostly accounted for T-cell counts and diversity one year after transplant. Diversity of TCRbeta at day 60 was high in some patients, arising from surviving recipient T cells and thymic progenitors.

Unique molecular identifiers were incorporated when the TCRbeta library was constructed. TCRdb re-derived calls from the PCR reads in MiXCR, one entry per CDR3 protein. The table lists about 250,000 distinct CDR3 sequences, 20% to 30% of them singletons. CDR3 length: 11 residues. The ends were cut back, 3 bases at V and 8 bases at J, with 5 bases in the middle. Of note for this clonotype: What it binds is not known.

The TCR was taken from a female patient between 2 and 15 years old who had a stem cell transplant for congenital amegakaryocytic thrombocytopenia, so the T cells may come from the graft donor. Sequences were derived from PBMCs, mostly from graft donor cells, sampled 360 days after TCRalphabeta/CD19-depleted stem cell transplant. The chain couples TRBV12-3 or TRBV12-4 to TRBJ2-4, with D uncertain. CDR3 amino acids: CASSFGHIQYF. DNA of the CDR3: TGTGCCAGCAGTTTCGGCCACATTCAGTACTTC.